The TCR beta chain described here comes from a study of regulatory T cells in long-lasting Graves disease. Both iRepertoire HTBI primers and Arm-PCR of CDR3 regions were used to build the TCR beta libraries. Each CDR3 protein is one row after TCRdb ran MiXCR on the multiplex PCR reads. The sample lists roughly 520,000 distinct CDR3 sequences, about 12% seen once, with around 9.3% in the top ten. The table lists this clonotype with a few counts. Sample time point: newly diagnosed GD, antithyroid drugs for less than 3 months. Extracted PBMC RNA gave rise to the TCR library. The CDR3 sequence is 18 residues long. Trimming took off 1 base at V and 3 bases at J, with 19 bases between the two ends. Germline-derived CDR1 and CDR2 are SGHRS and YFSETQ. This sample was also put to use in a study of T cells in Graves' hyperthyroidism and ophthalmopathy.

This receptor was obtained from a woman aged 25 to 45 with Graves disease. The input for sequencing was peripheral blood mononuclear cells (PBMCs), taken at new diagnosis, from a patient treated with antithyroid drugs. This chain links TRBV5-1 with TRBJ2-2; no reliable D call. DNA for the CDR3: TGCGCCAGCAGCTTGCGGAAAACCTATAAGGCGGACACCGGGGAGCTGTTTTTT. This codes for CASSLRKTYKADTGELFF.